This T cell receptor (beta chain) was found in a study of CD8 T cells in ankylosing spondylitis. To note about this clonotype: Antigen specificity is unknown.

Points from the study as a whole: Reactive arthritis synovial fluid and blood previously showed some of these motif variants. Characteristic of ankylosing spondylitis blood, it appeared, was a TCR beta motif comprising several highly homologous variants.

The junction had 10 bases not matched to a gene; V was cut back by 8 bases and J by 1 base. This CDR3 contains 14 residues. Germline assignment: CDR1 DFQATT and CDR2 SNEGSKA (reference sequence). TCRdb processed the 5' RACE reads anew with MiXCR; each CDR3 protein has one entry. The repertoire has fewer than 550,000 distinct CDR3 sequences, approximately 5.3% of them found once; the top ten carry under 4.5%. The clonotype originates from a male donor with ankylosing spondylitis. Input material: blood, either unsorted or a sorted T cell fraction (not recorded which). The chain carries TRBV20-1 and TRBJ2-7, with TRBD2 identical over 8 bases. Written as DNA, the CDR3 is TGCAGTCCCACGTTGCAGCGGGGGTCCTACGAGCAGTACTTC. It codes for CSPTLQRGSYEQYF.